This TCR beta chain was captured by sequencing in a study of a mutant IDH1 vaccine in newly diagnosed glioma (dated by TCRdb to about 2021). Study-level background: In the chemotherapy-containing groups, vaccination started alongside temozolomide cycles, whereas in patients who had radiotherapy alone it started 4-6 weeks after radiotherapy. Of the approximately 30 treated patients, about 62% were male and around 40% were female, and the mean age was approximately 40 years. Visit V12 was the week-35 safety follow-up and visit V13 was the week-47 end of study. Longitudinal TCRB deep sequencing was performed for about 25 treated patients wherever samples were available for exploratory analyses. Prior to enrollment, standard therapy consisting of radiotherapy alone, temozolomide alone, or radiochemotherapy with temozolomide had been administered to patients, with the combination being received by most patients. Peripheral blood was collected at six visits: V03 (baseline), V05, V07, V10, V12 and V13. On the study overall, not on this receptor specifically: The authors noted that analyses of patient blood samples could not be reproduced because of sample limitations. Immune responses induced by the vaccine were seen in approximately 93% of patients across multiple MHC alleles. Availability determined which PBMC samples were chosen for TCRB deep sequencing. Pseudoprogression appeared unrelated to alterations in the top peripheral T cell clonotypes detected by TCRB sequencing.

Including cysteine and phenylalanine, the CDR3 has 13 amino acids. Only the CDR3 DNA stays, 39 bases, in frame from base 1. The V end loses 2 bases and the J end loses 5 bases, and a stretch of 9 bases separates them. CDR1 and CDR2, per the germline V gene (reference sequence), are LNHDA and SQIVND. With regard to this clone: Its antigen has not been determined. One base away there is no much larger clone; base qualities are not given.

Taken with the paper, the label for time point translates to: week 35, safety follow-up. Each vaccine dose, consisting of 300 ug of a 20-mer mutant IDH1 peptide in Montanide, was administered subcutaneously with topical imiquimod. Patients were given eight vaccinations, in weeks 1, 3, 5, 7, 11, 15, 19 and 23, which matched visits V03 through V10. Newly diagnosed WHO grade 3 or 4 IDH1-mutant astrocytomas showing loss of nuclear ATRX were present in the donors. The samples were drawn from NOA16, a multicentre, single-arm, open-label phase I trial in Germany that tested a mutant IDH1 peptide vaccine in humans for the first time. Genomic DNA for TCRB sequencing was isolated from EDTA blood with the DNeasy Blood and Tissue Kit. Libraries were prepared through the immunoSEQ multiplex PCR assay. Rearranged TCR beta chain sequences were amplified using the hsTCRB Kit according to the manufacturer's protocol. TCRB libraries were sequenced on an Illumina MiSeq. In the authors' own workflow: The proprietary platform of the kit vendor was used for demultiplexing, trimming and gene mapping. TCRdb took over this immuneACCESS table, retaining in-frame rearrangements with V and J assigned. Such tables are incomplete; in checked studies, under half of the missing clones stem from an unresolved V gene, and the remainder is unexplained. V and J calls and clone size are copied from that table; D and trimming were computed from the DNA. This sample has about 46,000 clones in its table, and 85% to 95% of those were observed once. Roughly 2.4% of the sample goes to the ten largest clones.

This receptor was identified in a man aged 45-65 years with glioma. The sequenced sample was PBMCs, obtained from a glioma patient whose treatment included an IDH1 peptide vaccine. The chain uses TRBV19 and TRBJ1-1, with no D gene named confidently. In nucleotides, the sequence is TGTGCCAGTAGTATATATGAGAAGACTGAAGCTTTCTTT. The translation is CASSIYEKTEAFF.